This TCR beta chain is from a study of glioma-infiltrating T cells after dendritic cell vaccination. Turning to the study itself: Patients received three intradermal dendritic cell vaccine injections at biweekly intervals.

Time point indicated: after dendritic cell vaccination, including at tumor progression/relapse. Selection required adequate fresh-frozen tumor tissue plus more than two years' survival data. PBMC sampling occurred before vaccination, two weeks after the third dose, and at progression. Germline V gene sequence: CDR1 KGHSH, CDR2 LQKENI. The CDR3 totals 12 residues. V was shortened by 5 bases and J by 3 bases, with 8 bases between the two germline ends. This clone was detected only once. The immunoSEQ assay amplified TCRB CDR3 from up to roughly 2 ug DNA. The repertoire was sequenced with immunoSEQ multiplex PCR; TCRdb's copy has only in-frame clones and lacks some. Here the sample spans approximately 46,000 clones, around nine tenths being singletons.

This receptor was identified in a human donor with glioblastoma. The V call is TRBV18, the J call TRBJ2-7; D not certain. The sample in question was blood, obtained after dendritic cell vaccination. The CDR3 region is CASSNELYEQYF. CDR3 bases: TGTGCCAGCTCAAATGAACTCTACGAGCAGTACTTC.